Shown below are 23 T cell receptor beta chains from a single sample sequenced in a study of cytomegalovirus exposure and HLA in healthy donors. The study ran its PCR with 60 Vbeta and 13 Jbeta primers. The repertoire was sequenced with immunoSEQ multiplex PCR; TCRdb's copy has only in-frame clones and lacks some. The table lists around 160,000 clones, approximately 80% of them singletons, with 6% to 8% in the top ten. The sample was PBMCs. Receptor source: a male donor in good health and CMV-seropositive.

This clone has just a few counts. V and J are TRBV5-1 and TRBJ1-2; possibly TRBD1 for D (5 bases). Germline values: CDR1 SGHRS, CDR2 YFSETQ. Between the trimmed V and J ends, which lost 4 bases and 3 bases, there was a span of 7 bases. This CDR3 is built from 12 residues. The CDR3 DNA sequence: TGCGCCAGCAGCAGGGGCTACTATGGCTACACCTTC. Amino acids: CASSRGYYGYTF.

The chain links TRBV4-1 to TRBJ1-5; no clear D. CDR3 size: 15 residues. V was trimmed by 3 bases and J by 0 bases, leaving 9 bases between them. Germline-derived CDR1 and CDR2 are MGHRA and YSYEKL. CDR3 nucleotide sequence: TGCGCCAGCAGCCAGGCGGATGGTAGCAATCAGCCCCAGCATTTT. It codes for CASSQADGSNQPQHF.

V and J are TRBV2 and TRBJ2-2, with 9 bases that match TRBD2. The germline V gene has CDR1 SNHLY and CDR2 FYNNEI. The CDR3 runs to 15 residues. Germline trimming cut 5 bases from V and 1 base from J; bases unmatched to any gene: 2. The CDR3 nucleotides are TGTGCCAGCAGTACAGCGGGGGGGAACACCGGGGAGCTGTTTTTT. Protein product: CASSTAGGNTGELFF.

The chain is built from TRBV6-5 and TRBJ1-4; D might be TRBD1 (6 bases). Between the trimmed V and J ends, which lost 10 bases and 3 bases, there was a span of 9 bases. The V gene's germline CDR1 is MNHEY and CDR2 SVGAGI. The CDR3 covers 12 residues. In DNA, the CDR3 is TGTGCCACCCAGGGGTCTAATGAAAAACTGTTTTTT. Translation: CATQGSNEKLFF.

The V call is TRBV19, the J call TRBJ1-1; D possibly corresponds to TRBD1 (6 bases). Trimming took off 2 bases at V and 0 bases at J, with 7 bases between the two ends. CDR1 is LNHDA, CDR2 SQIVND, per germline (reference sequence). This CDR3 is built from 14 residues. The CDR3 sequence is CASSIRGMNTEAFF. In DNA, the CDR3 is TGTGCCAGTAGTATAAGGGGGATGAACACTGAAGCTTTCTTT.

The chain recombines TRBV6-5 with TRBJ2-1; TRBD2 matches 8 bases. The germline V gene has CDR1 MNHEY and CDR2 SVGAGI. The CDR3 covers 15 residues. With 1 base clipped from V and 6 bases from J, the junction kept 5 bases outside the gene matches. CDR3 sequence reads: CASSYYGGASNEQFF. In DNA, the CDR3 is TGTGCCAGCAGTTACTACGGGGGGGCATCCAATGAGCAGTTCTTC.

The rearrangement uses TRBV7-9 and TRBJ2-1, with TRBD1 identical over 8 bases. The CDR3 totals 14 residues. J gave up 4 bases and V 7 bases, and 6 bases lay outside the gene matches. Germline CDR1 and CDR2: SEHNR and FQNEAQ (reference sequence). The CDR3, as DNA: TGTGCCAGCATCGACAGGGGAGGTTACAATGAGCAGTTCTTC. It translates to CASIDRGGYNEQFF.

This clone was observed a handful of times. The chain is built from TRBV5-1 and TRBJ1-1; no firm D call. The length of the CDR3 is 15 residues. V lost 3 bases to trimming and J lost 3 bases, with 15 bases between them. Germline V gene sequence: CDR1 SGHRS, CDR2 YFSETQ. CDR3 amino acids: CASSSFSGQDTEAFF. The CDR3 DNA reads as TGCGCCAGCAGCTCTTTTAGCGGTCAGGACACTGAAGCTTTCTTT.

This sequence joins TRBV4-1 and TRBJ2-3, with TRBD2 matching 10 bases. V shed 3 bases, J shed 2 bases, and the junction held 5 bases outside the gene matches. This CDR3 spans 16 amino acids. The germline CDR1 and CDR2 sequences are MGHRA and YSYEKL. The CDR3 here is CASSQFLAGATDTQYF. The CDR3 DNA sequence: TGCGCCAGCAGCCAGTTCCTAGCGGGGGCCACAGATACGCAGTATTTT.

The chain's CDR3 is CASSPWTGKTEAFF. The CDR3 DNA reads as TGTGCCAGTAGTCCGTGGACCGGGAAAACTGAAGCTTTCTTT. The V and J genes are TRBV19 and TRBJ1-1; unclear D gene. Trimming stripped 5 bases from V and 5 bases from J, with 15 bases between. The CDR3 runs 14 residues. Germline V lookup: CDR1 LNHDA, CDR2 SQIVND (reference sequence).

CDR3 sequence (DNA): TGTGCCAGCAGCGTAGCGGACTATGGCTACACCTTC. Translation: CASSVADYGYTF. The chain joins TRBV9 to TRBJ1-2, with D unclear. From germline, CDR1 is SGDLS and CDR2 YYNGEE. V was shortened by 0 bases and J by 3 bases, with 3 bases between the two germline ends. The CDR3 has 12 residues.

This clone has just a few counts. V usage is TRBV11-1 and J usage is TRBJ1-5; D gene unclear. V shed 0 bases and J shed 6 bases, with 6 bases lying between them. From germline, CDR1 is SGHAT and CDR2 FQDESV (reference sequence). The CDR3 has 13 residues. CDR3 sequence: CASSLAPGQPQHF. The CDR3 coding sequence is TGTGCCAGCAGCTTAGCGCCAGGTCAGCCCCAGCATTTT.

For this clone: The junction does not match germline at one end; this may be a read error. The chain combines TRBV5-1 with TRBJ1-1; 9 bases agree with TRBD1. CDR1 is SGHRS, CDR2 YFSETQ, per germline. The CDR3 loop spans 16 amino acids. This CDR3 reads CASSGRDRVSNTGAFF. DNA for the CDR3: TGCGCCAGCAGCGGCCGGGACAGGGTATCGAACACTGGAGCTTTCTTT. The full variable domain, in which reference TRBV5-1 and TRBJ1-1 provide the parts outside the CDR3, is KAGVTQTPRYLIKTRGQQVTLSCSPISGHRSVSWYQQTPGQGLQFLFEYFSETQRNKGNFPGRFSGRQFSNSRSEMNVSTLELGDSALYLCASSGRDRVSNTGAFFGQGTRLTVV.

J is TRBJ2-5 and V is TRBV7-2; 10 nucleotides line up with TRBD2. The V and J ends lost 8 bases and 4 bases, in that order; junction bases with no gene match: 4. The CDR3 extends over 13 amino acids. Looked up from germline, CDR1 is SGHTA and CDR2 is FQGNSA. CDR3 DNA: TGTGCCAGCGTCATAGCGGGGGGAGAGACCCAGTACTTC. Protein: CASVIAGGETQYF.

The chain uses TRBV5-1 and TRBJ2-5; possible D gene TRBD1, 5 bases. V was trimmed by 0 bases and J by 4 bases, leaving 10 bases between them. From germline, CDR1 is SGHRS and CDR2 YFSETQ. This CDR3 has 14 amino acids. CDR3 residues: CASSLGGVTETQYF. The CDR3 DNA follows: TGCGCCAGCAGCTTGGGGGGCGTTACAGAGACCCAGTACTTC.

J is TRBJ2-3 and V is TRBV7-6; TRBD2 agrees at 7 bases. The CDR3 loop spans 15 amino acids. V shed 5 bases and J 7 bases; nucleotides not matched to a gene: 12. Germline loops: CDR1 SGHVS, CDR2 FNYEAQ. Here the CDR3 DNA reads TGTGCCAGCAGCCCAGGCGGACTAGTGATGCATACGCAGTATTTT. Residues: CASSPGGLVMHTQYF. Full variable domain (missing parts from reference TRBV7-6 and TRBJ2-3): GAGVSQSPRYKVTKRGQDVALRCDPISGHVSLYWYRQALGQGPEFLTYFNYEAQQDKSGLPNDRFSAERPEGSISTLTIQRTEQRDSAMYRCASSPGGLVMHTQYFGPGTRLTVL.

The chain links TRBV4-1 to TRBJ2-3, with 8 bases fitting TRBD2. Germline loops: CDR1 MGHRA, CDR2 YSYEKL. Trimming removed 1 base from V and 5 bases from J; junction bases left unmatched: 5. This CDR3 comprises 15 residues. CDR3 DNA: TGCGCCAGCAGCCAAGGCGGGGGGCCGATAGATACGCAGTATTTT. Its translation: CASSQGGGPIDTQYF.

The rearrangement uses TRBV5-6 and TRBJ1-1, with a tentative D call TRBD1 (6 bases). Germline CDR1 and CDR2: SGHDT and YYEEEE. The CDR3 is 14 amino acids. V lost 4 bases and J 4 bases, leaving 14 bases between the germline ends. The CDR3 DNA reads TGTGCCAGCAGCCTGGCAGGGGTTGGCACTGAAGCTTTCTTT. It codes for CASSLAGVGTEAFF.

This rearrangement joins TRBV6-5 to TRBJ1-2; D not resolved. The length of the CDR3 is 14 residues. V gave up 5 bases and J gave up 7 bases, with 17 bases separating them. Germline V gives CDR1 MNHEY, CDR2 SVGAGI. The CDR3 sequence: CASSPRETTAGYTF. CDR3 DNA: TGTGCCAGCAGTCCTCGGGAGACGACGGCTGGCTACACCTTC.

The chain recombines TRBV5-4 with TRBJ2-3, with a weak D call TRBD2 (5 bases). The CDR3 length is 15 residues. Trimming took off 0 bases at V and 0 bases at J, with 8 bases between the two ends. Germline V lookup: CDR1 SGHNT, CDR2 YYREEE (reference sequence). CDR3: CASSLARTSTDTQYF. Here the CDR3 DNA reads TGTGCCAGCAGCTTGGCCCGGACTAGCACAGATACGCAGTATTTT.

Here the CDR3 DNA reads TGTGCCAGCTCACCCGACAGATCCGGAAACACCATATATTTT. Protein sequence: CASSPDRSGNTIYF. The chain couples TRBV18 to TRBJ1-3; D possibly corresponds to TRBD1 (5 bases). Germline V gives CDR1 KGHSH, CDR2 LQKENI. The CDR3 is 14 amino acids. The V and J ends lost 3 bases and 4 bases respectively, with 10 bases between them. Looking up the rest from reference TRBV18 and TRBJ1-3 gives the full variable domain: NAGVMQNPRHLVRRRGQEARLRCSPMKGHSHVYWYRQLPEEGLKFMVYLQKENIIDESGMPKERFSAEFPKEGPSILRIQQVVRGDSAAYFCASSPDRSGNTIYFGEGSWLTVV.

The rearrangement joins TRBV6-4 to TRBJ2-3; D perhaps matches TRBD1 (5 bases). The CDR3 runs 13 residues. Germline CDR1 MRHNA, CDR2 SNTAGT. V lost 5 bases and J lost 0, with 6 bases in between. This CDR3 reads CASSKGSTDTQYF. The CDR3 DNA reads as TGTGCCAGCAGTAAGGGGAGCACAGATACGCAGTATTTT.

The rearrangement uses TRBV7-9 and TRBJ1-2, with TRBD1 identical over 9 bases. The trim removed 5 bases at V and 8 bases at J, leaving 12 bases unmatched. Germline CDR1 is SEHNR and CDR2 is FQNEAQ (reference sequence). The CDR3 is 15 amino acids. The CDR3 coding sequence is TGTGCCAGCAGCAACTCCGGGACAGGGAGCTGGGGCTACACCTTC. Residues: CASSNSGTGSWGYTF. Filled out from reference TRBV7-9 and TRBJ1-2, the complete variable domain reads DTGVSQNPRHKITKRGQNVTFRCDPISEHNRLYWYRQTLGQGPEFLTYFQNEAQLEKSRLLSDRFSAERPKGSFSTLEIQRTEQGDSAMYLCASSNSGTGSWGYTFGSGTRLTVV.